The sequence of this T cell receptor (beta chain) was determined in a study of memory CD8 T cells in hepatitis C reinfection. Background on the study: HCV reinfection meant a positive HCV RNA test after two negative tests at least 60 days apart.

Germline V lookup: CDR1 SQVTM, CDR2 ANQGSEA. The length of the CDR3 is 14 residues. V lost 8 bases to trimming and J lost 4 bases, with 17 bases between them. Specified time point: late/post reinfection, 12 to 24 weeks after detection. Sorted cells were sequenced directly ex vivo without any in vitro expansion. TCRdb's copy holds only in-frame clones and misses some; the assay was immunoSEQ multiplex PCR. The sample shows tens of thousands of clones, roughly 87% of them seen only once. The rearrangement uses TRBV29-1 and TRBJ2-2, with a possible D match to TRBD1 (6 bases). Sequencing input: naive CD8+ T cells sorted from blood. The clonotype originates from a man between 18 and 29 years old with hepatitis C virus infection. CDR3 in DNA: TGCAGCCCCCGCTTCAGGGGTGGCACCGGGGAGCTGTTTTTT. Residues: CSPRFRGGTGELFF.